This T cell receptor beta chain came from a study of long-term antiretroviral therapy in people with HIV. As to this clone: Antigen: not known.

Regarding the study as a whole: Viral resistance, ART adherence and therapy changes all lacked available data. Pre-ART-expanded clones dominated the repertoire at all time points.

The V segment lost 2 bases and the J segment 4 bases; nucleotides outside the gene matches: 9. The CDR3 extends over 16 amino acids. The germline V gene has CDR1 KGHSH and CDR2 LQKENI. Assay version v3.0 of immunoSEQ was used, and it was run at survey level. The table came from immunoSEQ multiplex PCR; TCRdb's copy has only in-frame clones and leaves some out. The table records around 21,000 clones, about nine tenths of them present only once. Sequenced material: unsorted PBMCs, taken nearly 4.5 years before starting antiretroviral therapy. This chain links TRBV18 with TRBJ1-2; 8 nucleotides match TRBD1. The TCR comes from a woman aged 25 to 39 with HIV. CDR3 DNA: TGTGCCAGCTCACCATCGGGCCCCGGACAGGGCTATGGCTACACCTTC. Amino acid sequence: CASSPSGPGQGYGYTF.